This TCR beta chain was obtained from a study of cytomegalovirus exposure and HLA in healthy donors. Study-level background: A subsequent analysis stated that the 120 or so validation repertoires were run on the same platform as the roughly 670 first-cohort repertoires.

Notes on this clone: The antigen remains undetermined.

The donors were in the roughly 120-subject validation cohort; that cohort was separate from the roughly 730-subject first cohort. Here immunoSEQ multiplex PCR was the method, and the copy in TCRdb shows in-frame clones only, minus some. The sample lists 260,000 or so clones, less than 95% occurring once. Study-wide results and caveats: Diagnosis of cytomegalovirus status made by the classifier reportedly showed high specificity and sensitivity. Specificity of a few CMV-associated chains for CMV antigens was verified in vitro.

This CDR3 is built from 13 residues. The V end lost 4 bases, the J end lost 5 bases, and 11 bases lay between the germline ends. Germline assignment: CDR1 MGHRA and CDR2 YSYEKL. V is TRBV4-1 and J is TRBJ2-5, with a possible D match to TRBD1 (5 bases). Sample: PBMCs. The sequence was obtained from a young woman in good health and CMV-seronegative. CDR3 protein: CASSRWQGETQYF. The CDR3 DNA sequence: TGCGCCAGCAGCCGCTGGCAGGGCGAGACCCAGTACTTC.